This T cell receptor beta chain was found in a study of metastatic and nonmetastatic thyroid tumors. Across the study: Peripheral blood and tumor or nodule samples from malignant and benign thyroid patients were compared.

Whole-study results and caveats: Relative to benign nodules, malignant thyroid tumors were reportedly characterized by significantly elevated TCR beta diversity in blood and tumor.

Source study methods: CDR3 was compared across clinicopathological groups, and the resulting differences were used to build a distant-metastasis classifier for papillary thyroid cancer. TCRdb re-called clones from the PCR reads using MiXCR. TCRdb's processing, not the study's, gives the V and J calls here. The sample consists of about 40,000 clones, about 19% of them appearing once. There are 14 residues in the CDR3. V was pared by 7 bases and J by 5 bases, with 4 bases of the junction left unmatched. Germline loops: CDR1 WNHNN, CDR2 SYGVQD (reference sequence). No patient received treatment before thyroid surgery. In the case of this clone: Its antigen is as yet unknown.

The clonotype originates from a female donor with papillary thyroid cancer or a benign thyroid nodule (not recorded which). Some clones in this sample may be carry-over from other donors' samples. Sequencing input: tumor tissue. V is TRBV10-1 and J is TRBJ2-5; 13 bases map to TRBD2. DNA for the CDR3: TGCGCCAGCATCCAGACTAGCGGGGGGGAGACCCAGTACTTC. Encoded protein: CASIQTSGGETQYF.